This TCR beta chain was recorded in a study of T cell responses to AZD1222 COVID-19 vaccine. Study context: Samples with a second dose at about 4 or about 12 weeks were pooled together. Overall study results and limits: Most donors were white British and more were female, and clonal diversity was possibly underestimated.

For this clone: Its specificity is unknown.

Trimming pared 1 base from V and 7 bases from J, leaving 22 bases between. Germline V gives CDR1 MDHEN, CDR2 SYDVKM. There are 17 residues in the CDR3. Sequencing was performed with immunoSEQ multiplex PCR; in TCRdb, only in-frame clones are kept and a portion is missing. This table holds about 150,000 clones, roughly nine tenths found once. The chain recombines TRBV28 with TRBJ1-2; D remains unclear. This receptor was obtained from an adult in good health. The specimen was peripheral blood, collected on day 0 of AZD1222 vaccination. This CDR3 is CASSLSSPFSAATGYTF. For the CDR3, the DNA is TGTGCCAGCAGTTTATCCTCTCCATTTTCCGCCGCCACTGGCTACACCTTC.